Detailed here is one TCR beta chain. There is no known antigen for this receptor. No quality values exist for individual bases; no much larger clone is one base distant. V loses 4 bases, J loses 3 bases, and the germline ends lie 12 bases apart. CDR1 GTSNPN and CDR2 SVGIG are derived from the germline V gene (reference sequence). Measured from the cysteine to the phenylalanine, the CDR3 is 13 residues long. The CDR3 DNA has 39 bases and is translated from base 1. The data were obtained in a study of T cells in localized non-small cell lung cancer (dated by TCRdb to the early 2020s). Some background on the complete study: The study analyzed T cell repertoires of approximately 240 early-stage NSCLC patients, comparing tumors and uninvolved tumor-adjacent lungs. All 220 or so NSCLC patients in the cohort were treatment-naive and had localized lung tumors that were resected. NSCLC patients had a mean age of approximately 70 years, and around 130 were male and 107 female. Study-wide conclusions, independent of this receptor: The highest T cell clonality was observed in uninvolved tumor-adjacent lung, where clonality exceeded that of tumor, suggesting that antigenic responses were more focused in uninvolved tumor-adjacent lung. Because the study design was exploratory, TCR variables were selected using unadjusted p-values without false-discovery rate correction. Because multi-region tumor sequencing was not done, intratumor heterogeneity could not be ruled out. Higher blood T cell density associated with longer overall survival, while higher adjacent-lung clonality associated with shorter survival. A median of approximately 50 of the top 100 tumor clones turned up in the paired uninvolved adjacent lung, and fewer than 35 of those clones also ranked among the top 100 of that same adjacent lung.

At diagnosis, tumor, uninvolved tumor-adjacent lung and peripheral blood were collected and then preserved as a mix of FFPE and fresh-frozen material. For TCR repertoire profiling, the blood samples were analyzed as peripheral blood mononuclear cells. TCR beta CDR3 regions were sequenced from DNA using the immunoSEQ Assay. On the study's bioinformatics: To compute T cell density, TCR beta template counts were normalized to usable DNA, which was estimated by amplifying housekeeping genes. Richness was estimated using the preseqR package, with extrapolation to 400,000 templates for PBMC samples and to 120,000 templates for tissue samples. Clonality was defined as one minus Pielou's evenness. Tissue-enriched TCRs were identified by differential abundance testing using productive amino-acid clonotypes, minimum total count 5 and alpha 0.1. The Jaccard Index and the Morisita Overlap Index were used to quantify repertoire overlap between compartments. TCR beta CDR3s were clustered by GLIPH together with public tetramer-defined viral CDR3s, and at least three viral sequences plus V-gene enrichment were required for viral motifs. Here the immuneACCESS table is served through TCRdb, limited to in-frame sequences with V and J called. Missing clones are a known gap in these copies; in checked studies unresolved V genes cover under half, and the rest lacks a known reason. That table is the source of V, J and clone size, and D and trimming were worked out from the DNA. In all, the sample holds tens of thousands of clones, and under 85% of those were seen once. The ten most abundant clones make up 35% to 45% of the sample.

The chain couples TRBV30 to TRBJ1-2, and possibly TRBD1, on 5 matching bases. The sequence derives from a male donor at least 60 years old with stage II squamous cell lung carcinoma. The material sequenced was peripheral blood, taken before any cancer treatment. The sequence in DNA is TGTGCCTGGACCCCGGGACCCGACTATGGCTACACCTTC. It encodes CAWTPGPDYGYTF.